The 19 T cell receptor beta chains in this list originate from one sample, sequenced in a study of patients and donors after allogeneic stem cell transplantation (dated by TCRdb to 2018 to 2020). Library construction relied on RT-PCR. For sequencing, a NextSeq 550 was employed. Through fastp at Q25 and MiXCR, TCRdb rebuilt clones from the public reads, retaining in-frame beta chains. Rows are unified per CDR3 protein, each entry keeping the most common DNA and genes. The sample table holds approximately 200,000 distinct CDR3 sequences, of which about 37% were seen once. Around 10% of the sample is held by the ten biggest clonotypes. Sample: blood, either unsorted or a sorted T cell fraction (not recorded which). Receptors originate from a human donor who was either an allogeneic HSCT recipient or a stem cell or donor lymphocyte infusion donor (not recorded which). It is not recorded whose cells these are; they may come from a transplant donor.

The chain recombines TRBV5-1 with TRBJ1-1; D remains unclear. Trimming removed 1 base from V and 7 bases from J, with 11 bases in between. The CDR3 spans 13 residues. Germline CDR1 reads SGHRS; CDR2 reads YFSETQ. CDR3 DNA sequence: TGCGCCAGCAGCTTGAGGAGTGGGTTTGAAGCTTTCTTT. This gives the protein CASSLRSGFEAFF.

CDR3: CASRRDRGYEQYF. CDR3 in DNA: TGTGCCAGCAGACGGGACAGGGGCTACGAGCAGTACTTC. The J gene is TRBJ2-7, the V gene TRBV6-5; 10 nucleotides agree with TRBD1. The CDR3 sequence is 13 residues long. With V trimmed by 6 bases and J by 3 bases, 2 bases remained unmatched. The germline gives CDR1 MNHEY, CDR2 SVGAGI.

This chain connects TRBV15 to TRBJ1-3; 7 nucleotides align to TRBD1. The V and J ends lost 0 bases and 6 bases, in that order; junction bases with no gene match: 8. Germline-derived CDR1 and CDR2 are LNHNV and YYDKDF (reference sequence). The CDR3 runs 16 residues. The chain's CDR3 is CATSRDRGTELNTIYF. For the CDR3, the DNA is TGTGCCACCAGCAGAGATCGGGGGACAGAACTAAACACCATATATTTT.

This clonotype was counted between two and nine times. V is TRBV7-6 and J is TRBJ1-5; D call uncertain. CDR3 length equals 14 residues. CDR1 is SGHVS, CDR2 FNYEAQ, per germline. V was cut by 2 bases and J by 0 bases, with 5 bases left in between. The CDR3 region is CASSLTASNQPQHF. The CDR3 DNA sequence: TGTGCCAGCAGCTTAACGGCTAGCAATCAGCCCCAGCATTTT.

This chain connects TRBV5-1 to TRBJ2-2, with 8 positions matching TRBD1. The CDR3 loop spans 15 amino acids. Looked up from germline, CDR1 is SGHRS and CDR2 is YFSETQ. V trimming: 2 bases; J trimming: 4 bases; junction bases outside the gene matches: 4. The CDR3 reads CASSFIQGATGELFF. In DNA, the CDR3 is TGCGCCAGCAGCTTTATTCAGGGGGCCACCGGGGAGCTGTTTTTT.

In DNA form, the CDR3 reads TGCAGCGTCGGCAGGGGGACTGAAGCTTTCTTT. Residues: CSVGRGTEAFF. This chain connects TRBV29-1 to TRBJ1-1; TRBD1 matches at 7 bases. Trimming at V came to 6 bases and at J to 5 bases, leaving 3 bases not matched to a gene. Germline V lookup: CDR1 SQVTM, CDR2 ANQGSEA. This CDR3 comprises 11 residues.

The chain combines TRBV7-6 with TRBJ1-4, with a possible D match to TRBD1 (6 bases). V was cut by 5 bases and J by 7 bases, with 14 bases left in between. The CDR3 contains 14 residues. CDR1 and CDR2 from the germline V gene are SGHVS and FNYEAQ. The DNA of the CDR3 is TGTGCCAGCAGCCCGGACAGCCCGGGTGAAAAACTGTTTTTT. It is translated as CASSPDSPGEKLFF.

Only one count was recorded for this clonotype. The rearrangement joins TRBV5-1 to TRBJ1-1, with a weak D call TRBD1 (5 bases). V dropped 4 bases and J dropped 5 bases, with 18 bases sitting between them. This CDR3 contains 15 residues. Germline values: CDR1 SGHRS, CDR2 YFSETQ. Written as DNA, the CDR3 is TGCGCCAGCAGCCCCGACACTTTCGGGGGGACTGAAGCTTTCTTT. Its translation: CASSPDTFGGTEAFF.

This chain joins TRBV18 and TRBJ1-4; D call uncertain. CDR1 is KGHSH, CDR2 LQKENI, per germline. This CDR3 contains 15 residues. Trimming stripped 8 bases from V and 2 bases from J, with 15 bases between. The chain's CDR3 is CASRHLTATNEKLFF. The CDR3 nucleotides read TGTGCCAGCCGGCATTTGACCGCCACTAATGAAAAACTGTTTTTT. The whole variable domain, filled in from reference TRBV18 and TRBJ1-4, reads NAGVMQNPRHLVRRRGQEARLRCSPMKGHSHVYWYRQLPEEGLKFMVYLQKENIIDESGMPKERFSAEFPKEGPSILRIQQVVRGDSAAYFCASRHLTATNEKLFFGSGTQLSVL.

V usage is TRBV30 and J usage is TRBJ2-5, with no clear D. V lost 3 bases and J 2 bases, leaving 10 bases between the germline ends. Germline V gene sequence: CDR1 GTSNPN, CDR2 SVGIG (reference sequence). This CDR3 contains 13 residues. CDR3 DNA sequence: TGTGCCTGGAGGGCAGGAGCACAAGAGACCCAGTACTTC. Encoded protein: CAWRAGAQETQYF.

The V call is TRBV28, the J call TRBJ1-4, with no clear D. The CDR3 contains 15 residues. With 4 bases removed from V and 6 bases from J, the gap between germline ends came to 15 bases. The germline V gene has CDR1 MDHEN and CDR2 SYDVKM. The CDR3 nucleotides read TGTGCCAGCAGTTCCGACCCCGGATTCGATGAAAAACTGTTTTTT. This codes for CASSSDPGFDEKLFF.

The rearrangement uses TRBV12-3 or TRBV12-4 and TRBJ2-1; D gene ambiguous. The CDR3 runs 13 residues. Trimming removed 5 bases at V and 9 bases at J, with 14 bases between. The CDR3 protein is CASSHGRVREQFF. CDR3 nucleotides: TGTGCCAGCAGTCACGGACGGGTACGTGAGCAGTTCTTC.

This clonotype was found a few times. The gene calls are TRBV6-2 or TRBV6-3 and TRBJ1-6; 12 bases match TRBD1. This CDR3 has 16 residues. The V and J ends lost 0 bases and 7 bases, in that order; junction bases with no gene match: 1. In germline, CDR1 is MNHEY, CDR2 SVGEGT. CDR3 region: CASSYSGTGGNSPLHF. In nucleotides, the CDR3 is TGTGCCAGCAGTTACTCCGGGACAGGGGGCAATTCACCCCTCCACTTT.

The V call is TRBV9, the J call TRBJ1-5, with D unresolved. The CDR3 sequence is 18 residues long. CDR1 and CDR2 (germline): SGDLS, YYNGEE. Trimming removed 4 bases from V and 0 bases from J, with 20 bases in between. CDR3 bases: TGTGCCAGCAGCCCAACGACCCGTACAGAATATAGCAATCAGCCCCAGCATTTT. Translated, it gives CASSPTTRTEYSNQPQHF. The full variable domain, with the rest looked up from reference TRBV9 and TRBJ1-5, is DSGVTQTPKHLITATGQRVTLRCSPRSGDLSVYWYQQSLDQGLQFLIQYYNGEERAKGNILERFSAQQFPDLHSELNLSSLELGDSALYFCASSPTTRTEYSNQPQHFGDGTRLSIL.

The chain uses TRBV27 and TRBJ1-5, with 9 bases matching TRBD1. This CDR3 has 14 residues. Germline V gives CDR1 MNHEY, CDR2 SMNVEV (reference sequence). The V gene end was trimmed by 4 bases and the J gene end by 6 bases; junction bases not matched to a gene: 4. CDR3 sequence: CASSSGQGFQPQHF. As DNA, the CDR3 is TGTGCCAGCAGTTCGGGACAGGGTTTTCAGCCCCAGCATTTT.

This clonotype was observed a handful of times. V gene TRBV7-8 combines with J gene TRBJ1-5; TRBD1 might be the D (5 bases). Germline V gives CDR1 SGHVS, CDR2 FQNEAQ. The CDR3 length is 14 residues. Deletions cut 5 bases from V and 3 bases from J, with 11 bases between. Here the CDR3 reads CASSVGTYNQPQHF. Here the CDR3 DNA reads TGTGCCAGCAGCGTAGGGACCTACAATCAGCCCCAGCATTTT. Using reference TRBV7-8 and TRBJ1-5 for the parts outside the CDR3, the full variable domain is GAGVSQSPRYKVAKRGQDVALRCDPISGHVSLFWYQQALGQGPEFLTYFQNEAQLDKSGLPSDRFFAERPEGSVSTLKIQRTQQEDSAVYLCASSVGTYNQPQHFGDGTRLSIL.

This chain links TRBV29-1 with TRBJ2-3, with D perhaps matching TRBD2 (5 bases). This CDR3 region has 14 residues. Deletions cut 5 bases from V and 2 bases from J, with 14 bases between. Looked up from germline, CDR1 is SQVTM and CDR2 is ANQGSEA. Here the CDR3 DNA reads TGCAGCGTTCTGGGCGGGCAAATCACAGATACGCAGTATTTT. Translating it yields CSVLGGQITDTQYF.

This clonotype was recorded a few times. This chain joins TRBV6-6 and TRBJ1-1; D is ambiguous. Germline assignment: CDR1 MNHNY and CDR2 SVGAGI (reference sequence). This CDR3 spans 15 amino acids. Trimming stripped 4 bases from V and 2 bases from J, with 14 bases between. In DNA form, the CDR3 reads TGTGCCAGCAGTTTCCCGACGGGCCCAAACACTGAAGCTTTCTTT. Amino acids: CASSFPTGPNTEAFF.

The sample holds a few counts of this clonotype. The V gene is TRBV18, the J gene TRBJ1-2; D perhaps matches TRBD1 (6 bases). The CDR3 covers 12 residues. The V and J ends lost 3 bases and 6 bases respectively, with 8 bases between them. CDR1 is KGHSH and CDR2 is LQKENI in the germline V gene. The CDR3 loop is CASSPGQNGYTF. Here the CDR3 DNA reads TGTGCCAGCTCACCGGGACAAAATGGCTACACCTTC.